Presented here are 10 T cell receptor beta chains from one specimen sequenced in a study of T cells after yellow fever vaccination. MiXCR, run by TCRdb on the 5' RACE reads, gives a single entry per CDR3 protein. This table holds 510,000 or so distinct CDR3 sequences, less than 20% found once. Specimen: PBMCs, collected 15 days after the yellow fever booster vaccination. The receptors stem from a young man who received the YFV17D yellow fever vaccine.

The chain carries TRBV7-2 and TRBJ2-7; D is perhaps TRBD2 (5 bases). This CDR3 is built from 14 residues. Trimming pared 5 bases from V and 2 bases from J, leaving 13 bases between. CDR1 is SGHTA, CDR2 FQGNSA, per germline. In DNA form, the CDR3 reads TGTGCCAGCAGCCCGTACGACTATGCCTACGAGCAGTACTTC. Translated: CASSPYDYAYEQYF. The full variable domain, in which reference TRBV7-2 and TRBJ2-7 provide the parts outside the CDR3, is GAGVSQSPSNKVTEKGKDVELRCDPISGHTALYWYRQSLGQGLEFLIYFQGNSAPDKSGLPSDRFSAERTGGSVSTLTIQRTQQEDSAVYLCASSPYDYAYEQYFGPGTRLTVT.

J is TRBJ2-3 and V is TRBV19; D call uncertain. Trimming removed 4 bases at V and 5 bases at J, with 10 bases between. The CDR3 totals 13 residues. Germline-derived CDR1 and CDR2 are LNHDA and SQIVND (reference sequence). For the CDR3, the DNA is TGTGCCAGTAGTAAACCGTCCGGAGATACGCAGTATTTT. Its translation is CASSKPSGDTQYF.

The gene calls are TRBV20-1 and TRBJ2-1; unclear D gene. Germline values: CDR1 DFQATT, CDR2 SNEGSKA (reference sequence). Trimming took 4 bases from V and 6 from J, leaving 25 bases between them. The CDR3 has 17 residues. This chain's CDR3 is CSATLLRSSGRSNEQFF. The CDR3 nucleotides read TGCAGTGCTACGCTGCTCCGGAGCTCCGGTCGGAGCAATGAGCAGTTCTTC.

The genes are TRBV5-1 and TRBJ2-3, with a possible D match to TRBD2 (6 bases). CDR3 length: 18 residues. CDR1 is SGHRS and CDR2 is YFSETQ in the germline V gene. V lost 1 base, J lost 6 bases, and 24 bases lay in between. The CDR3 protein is CASSLSRVVGLLADTQYF. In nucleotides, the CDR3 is TGCGCCAGCAGCTTGTCCAGGGTGGTGGGACTTCTTGCTGATACGCAGTATTTT.

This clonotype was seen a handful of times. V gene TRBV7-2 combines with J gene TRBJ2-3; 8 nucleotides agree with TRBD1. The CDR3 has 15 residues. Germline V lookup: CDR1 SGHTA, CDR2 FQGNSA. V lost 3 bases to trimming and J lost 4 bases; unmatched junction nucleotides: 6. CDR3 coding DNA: TGTGCCAGCAGCTTCTGGACAGGGACGGCAGATACGCAGTATTTT. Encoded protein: CASSFWTGTADTQYF.

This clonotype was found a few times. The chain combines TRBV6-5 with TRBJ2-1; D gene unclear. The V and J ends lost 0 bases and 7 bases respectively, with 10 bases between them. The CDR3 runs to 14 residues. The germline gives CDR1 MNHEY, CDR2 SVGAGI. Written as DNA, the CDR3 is TGTGCCAGCAGTTACTCGAAGTATTGGAATGAGCAGTTCTTC. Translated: CASSYSKYWNEQFF.

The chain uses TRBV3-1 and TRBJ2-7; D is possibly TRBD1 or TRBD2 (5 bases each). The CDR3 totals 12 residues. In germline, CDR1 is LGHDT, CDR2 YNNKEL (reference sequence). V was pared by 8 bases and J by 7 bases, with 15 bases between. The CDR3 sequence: CASRDGAREQYF. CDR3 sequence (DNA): TGTGCCAGCCGCGACGGGGCTAGGGAGCAGTACTTC.

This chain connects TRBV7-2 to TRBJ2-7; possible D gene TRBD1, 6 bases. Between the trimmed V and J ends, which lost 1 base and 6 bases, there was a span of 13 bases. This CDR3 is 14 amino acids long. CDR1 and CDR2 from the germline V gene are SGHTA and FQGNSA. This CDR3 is CASSLGPGDIEQYF. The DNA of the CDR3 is TGTGCCAGCAGCTTAGGCCCAGGGGATATCGAGCAGTACTTC.

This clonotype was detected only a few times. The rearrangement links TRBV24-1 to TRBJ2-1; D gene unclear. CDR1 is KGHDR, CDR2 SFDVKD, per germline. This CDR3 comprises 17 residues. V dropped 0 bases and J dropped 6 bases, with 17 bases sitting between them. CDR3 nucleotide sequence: TGTGCCACCAGTGATTTGCCTGTGGCAATGCCTGGCAATGAGCAGTTCTTC. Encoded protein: CATSDLPVAMPGNEQFF.

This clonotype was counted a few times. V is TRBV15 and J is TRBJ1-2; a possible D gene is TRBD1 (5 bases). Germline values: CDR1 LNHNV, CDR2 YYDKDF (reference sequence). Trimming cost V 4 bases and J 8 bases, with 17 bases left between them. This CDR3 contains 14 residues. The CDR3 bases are TGTGCCACCAGCACACGGACAACTTCTGAAGGCTACACCTTC. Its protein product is CATSTRTTSEGYTF.